This T cell receptor beta chain was captured in a study of identifying expanded T cells in peripheral blood. Whole-study findings and limits: Over two and four weeks, about 15 and 19 clones changed, versus more than 1 between replicates.

Concerning this clone itself: What it binds is unknown.

Method: immunoSEQ multiplex PCR; TCRdb's copy keeps in-frame clones and lacks some. The profile covers roughly 100,000 clones, with roughly 88% appearing a single time and roughly 15% taken by the ten largest. The germline V gene has CDR1 MNHEY and CDR2 SMNVEV (reference sequence). The CDR3 runs to 14 residues. The V segment lost 5 bases and the J segment 6 bases; nucleotides outside the gene matches: 9. The genes are TRBV27 and TRBJ1-2; 7 nucleotides agree with TRBD1. Sequencing used blood. This receptor was identified in a person aged 18-70 years in good health. In DNA, the CDR3 is TGTGCCAGCAGTACCAACAGGGGTTTCGATGGCTACACCTTC. Its protein product is CASSTNRGFDGYTF.